What follows is one T cell receptor beta chain and its context. Its antigen remains unknown. This sample was included in a study of cytomegalovirus exposure and HLA in healthy donors. Points from the study as a whole: Investigators reported 150 to 200 TCR beta chains as tied to cytomegalovirus. Sequencing likely caused a cluster of highly shared sequence variants. In a later analysis, TCR beta V- and J-gene trimming was associated with a missense DCLRE1C variant. Segments of the TCR beta V type were, in most cases, productive about 87% or about 30% of the time in an earlier analysis.

The PCR employed 60 Vbeta primers together with 13 Jbeta primers. TCRdb keeps only in-frame clones here, not all; method: immunoSEQ multiplex PCR. The sample includes 150,000 to 200,000 clones, roughly 80% of them seen just once. The sample taken for sequencing was PBMCs. This TCR came from a young man in good health and CMV-seronegative.

The CDR3: CASSLGGRTDTQYF. In DNA, the CDR3 is TGTGCCAGCAGCTTAGGAGGTCGCACAGATACGCAGTATTTT. The chain is built from TRBV7-7 and TRBJ2-3, with no clear D. Germline assignment: CDR1 SSHAT and CDR2 FNYEAQ (reference sequence). The length of the CDR3 is 14 residues. Trimming took off 1 base at V and 1 base at J, with 6 bases between the two ends.